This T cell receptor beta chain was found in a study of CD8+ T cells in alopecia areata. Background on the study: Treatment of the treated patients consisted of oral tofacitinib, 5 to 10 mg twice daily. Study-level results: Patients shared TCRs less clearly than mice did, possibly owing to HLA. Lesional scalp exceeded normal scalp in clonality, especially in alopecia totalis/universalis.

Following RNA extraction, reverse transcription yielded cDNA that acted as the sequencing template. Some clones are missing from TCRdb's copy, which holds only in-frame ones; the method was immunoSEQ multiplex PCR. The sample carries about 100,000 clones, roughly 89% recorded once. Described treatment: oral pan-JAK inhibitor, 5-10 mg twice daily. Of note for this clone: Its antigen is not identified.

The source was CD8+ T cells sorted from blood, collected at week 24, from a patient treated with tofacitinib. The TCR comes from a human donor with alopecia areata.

The CDR3 nucleotides are TGTGCCAGCAGCCCCGGGGGGGCGAGCTATGGCTACACCTTC. Translated, it gives CASSPGGASYGYTF. This sequence joins TRBV27 and TRBJ1-2, with TRBD1 as a possible D gene (6 bases). V gave up 6 bases and J gave up 4 bases, with 15 bases separating them. Germline loops: CDR1 MNHEY, CDR2 SMNVEV (reference sequence). This CDR3 region has 14 residues.